This TCR beta chain was profiled in a study of CD8 T cells in Susac syndrome. Bulk CD8+ and CD4+ cells came from magnetic negative isolation; CD8+ TEMRA by FACS. The CDR3 loop spans 16 amino acids. The junction had 9 bases not matched to a gene; V was cut back by 1 base and J by 5 bases. The germline CDR1 and CDR2 sequences are SGHAT and FQNNGV. A quantity of about 0.5 to 1 ug RNA underwent reverse transcription using random hexamers. An immunoSEQ multiplex PCR generated amplified TCR beta CDR3 products spanning 54 Vbeta and 13 Jbeta. TCRdb used MiXCR to reprocess the immunoSEQ multiplex PCR reads, holding one entry per CDR3 protein. The sample lists hundreds of thousands of distinct CDR3 sequences, 85% occurring once.

The sequenced sample consisted of CD8+ T cells from PBMCs. This clonotype originated in a human donor with multiple sclerosis. The chain uses TRBV11-2 and TRBJ2-5, with 8 bases aligning to TRBD2. The DNA of the CDR3 is TGTGCCAGCAGCTTAGGACCGGGACTAGTTTTGGAGACCCAGTACTTC. It yields the protein CASSLGPGLVLETQYF.